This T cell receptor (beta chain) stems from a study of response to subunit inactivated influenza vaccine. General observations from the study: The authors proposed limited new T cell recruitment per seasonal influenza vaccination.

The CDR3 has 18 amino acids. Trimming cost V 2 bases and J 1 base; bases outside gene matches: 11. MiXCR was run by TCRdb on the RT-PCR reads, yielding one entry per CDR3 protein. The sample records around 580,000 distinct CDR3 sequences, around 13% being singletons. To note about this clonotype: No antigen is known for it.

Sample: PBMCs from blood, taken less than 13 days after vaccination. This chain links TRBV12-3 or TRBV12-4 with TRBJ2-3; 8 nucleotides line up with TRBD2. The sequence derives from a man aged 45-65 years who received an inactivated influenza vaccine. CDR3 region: CASSLRRTGGPGTDTQYF. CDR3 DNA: TGTGCCAGCAGTTTAAGGCGTACGGGGGGGCCCGGCACAGATACGCAGTATTTT.